This T cell receptor beta chain comes out of a study of beta chain features in type 1 diabetes. What was sequenced were expressed TCRB transcripts, since all of the isolated RNA had been reverse transcribed. The method was immunoSEQ multiplex PCR; TCRdb's version includes in-frame clones alone and lacks a portion of them. The sample has roughly 41,000 clones; around 49% are singletons. The CDR3 is made up of 14 amino acids. Trimming took 7 bases from V and 2 from J, leaving 12 bases between them. The germline CDR1 and CDR2 sequences are LNHDA and SQIVND (reference sequence). The chain combines TRBV19 with TRBJ2-1, with D perhaps TRBD1 (5 bases). The source of this sequence is a woman aged 18-29 years in good health. The sample taken for sequencing was central memory CD4+ T cells from blood. The CDR3 coding sequence is TGTGCCAGTACCCCGGTGGGGCCCTACAATGAGCAGTTCTTC. Translating it yields CASTPVGPYNEQFF.